Following are 19 T cell receptor beta chains from one sample sequenced in a study of T cells in localized non-small cell lung cancer. Some clones are missing from TCRdb's copy, which holds only in-frame ones; the method was immunoSEQ multiplex PCR. The data contain around 1,900 clones, more than 15% of them singletons. The sample here was lung tumor tissue, taken before any cancer treatment. These receptors were obtained from a man aged 35 to 70 with stage I lung adenocarcinoma.

The chain carries TRBV30 and TRBJ2-3, with D possibly matching TRBD1 (6 bases). Germline V gene lookup returns CDR1 GTSNPN and CDR2 SVGIG (reference sequence). This CDR3 comprises 12 residues. The CDR3 DNA sequence: TGTTGTATCGGACAGAGCACAGATACGCAGTATTTT. Translating gives CCIGQSTDTQYF.

J is TRBJ2-1 and V is TRBV19; 9 positions agree with TRBD2. V shed 5 bases, J shed 6 bases, and the junction held 8 bases outside the gene matches. Germline lookup yields CDR1 LNHDA and CDR2 SQIVND (reference sequence). The length of the CDR3 is 15 residues. The chain's CDR3 is CASSGSGRRGNEQFF. The CDR3 DNA reads TGTGCCAGTAGTGGGAGCGGGAGGAGAGGCAATGAGCAGTTCTTC. Full variable domain (remainder filled in from reference TRBV19 and TRBJ2-1): DGGITQSPKYLFRKEGQNVTLSCEQNLNHDAMYWYRQDPGQGLRLIYYSQIVNDFQKGDIAEGYSVSREKKESFPLTVTSAQKNPTAFYLCASSGSGRRGNEQFFGPGTRLTVL.

This clone was seen a few times. J is TRBJ2-6 and V is TRBV9; no clear D. Trimming removed 5 bases at V and 0 bases at J, with 9 bases between. Germline V CDR1 and CDR2: SGDLS, YYNGEE. This CDR3 has 15 amino acids. The CDR3 here is CASSEEASGANVLTF. Written as DNA, the CDR3 is TGTGCCAGCAGTGAAGAGGCCTCTGGGGCCAACGTCCTGACTTTC. Full variable domain (remainder filled in from reference TRBV9 and TRBJ2-6): DSGVTQTPKHLITATGQRVTLRCSPRSGDLSVYWYQQSLDQGLQFLIQYYNGEERAKGNILERFSAQQFPDLHSELNLSSLELGDSALYFCASSEEASGANVLTFGAGSRLTVL.

The CDR3 nucleotides read TGTGCCAGCAGCGTAGAAGGGGGCAAGTACAATGAGCAGTTCTTC. This gives the protein CASSVEGGKYNEQFF. The chain joins TRBV9 to TRBJ2-1; 7 bases align to TRBD1. This CDR3 has 15 residues. V lost 0 bases, J lost 4 bases, and 4 bases stayed unmatched. CDR1 and CDR2 (germline): SGDLS, YYNGEE. Variable domain in full (rest from reference TRBV9 and TRBJ2-1): DSGVTQTPKHLITATGQRVTLRCSPRSGDLSVYWYQQSLDQGLQFLIQYYNGEERAKGNILERFSAQQFPDLHSELNLSSLELGDSALYFCASSVEGGKYNEQFFGPGTRLTVL.

V and J are TRBV29-1 and TRBJ1-1, with 10 bases matching TRBD1. The CDR3 is 14 residues long. V shed 5 bases and J 2 bases; nucleotides not matched to a gene: 5. The germline gives CDR1 SQVTM, CDR2 ANQGSEA. The CDR3 nucleotides read TGCAGCGTTCGACAGGGGGCTCGAAACACTGAAGCTTTCTTT. Protein product: CSVRQGARNTEAFF. Based on the CDR3 plus reference TRBV29-1 and TRBJ1-1, the full variable domain is SAVISQKPSRDICQRGTSLTIQCQVDSQVTMMFWYRQQPGQSLTLIATANQGSEATYESGFVIDKFPISRPNLTFSTLTVSNMSPEDSSIYLCSVRQGARNTEAFFGQGTRLTVV.

The chain recombines TRBV29-1 with TRBJ1-2, with D possibly being TRBD1 (5 bases). Deletions cut 7 bases from V and 9 bases from J, with 18 bases between. From germline, CDR1 is SQVTM and CDR2 ANQGSEA. The CDR3 is 12 amino acids. Here the CDR3 DNA reads TGCAGCGACAAGGCGGCAGGGCCAAGCTACACCTTC. It is translated as CSDKAAGPSYTF. Combining the CDR3 with reference TRBV29-1 and TRBJ1-2 gives the whole variable domain SAVISQKPSRDICQRGTSLTIQCQVDSQVTMMFWYRQQPGQSLTLIATANQGSEATYESGFVIDKFPISRPNLTFSTLTVSNMSPEDSSIYLCSDKAAGPSYTFGSGTRLTVV.

The rearrangement links TRBV29-1 to TRBJ1-1, with 12 positions matching TRBD1. CDR1 and CDR2 (germline): SQVTM, ANQGSEA. V trimming: 3 bases; J trimming: 5 bases; junction bases outside the gene matches: 4. The CDR3 sequence is 14 residues long. CDR3 protein: CSVEGQGARTEAFF. The CDR3 DNA is TGCAGCGTTGAGGGACAGGGGGCGAGGACTGAAGCTTTCTTT.

The chain employs TRBV25-1 and TRBJ2-1; D tentatively fits TRBD1 or TRBD2 (5 bases each). The CDR3 loop spans 14 amino acids. The V and J ends lost 6 bases and 8 bases respectively, with 17 bases between them. Germline CDR1 reads MGHDK; CDR2 reads SYGVNS. Here the CDR3 reads CASRGRGALDEQFF. CDR3 DNA: TGTGCCAGCAGAGGCCGAGGGGCCCTTGATGAGCAGTTCTTC.

This clone was picked up one time. V gene TRBV29-1 combines with J gene TRBJ2-1; no firm D call. The CDR3 contains 15 residues. The ends were cut back, 7 bases at V and 6 bases at J, with 22 bases in the middle. Germline V CDR1 and CDR2: SQVTM, ANQGSEA. In nucleotides, the CDR3 is TGCAGCGCCGACTTACTCCTGCGACCCGGCAATGAGCAGTTCTTC. Translating it yields CSADLLLRPGNEQFF.

This clone is medium-sized (0.01 to 0.1%). This sequence joins TRBV11-3 and TRBJ2-7; TRBD2 matches at 10 bases. This CDR3 is built from 16 residues. V shed 5 bases, J shed 2 bases, and the junction held 9 bases outside the gene matches. CDR1 SGHNT and CDR2 YENEEA come from the germline V gene. The CDR3 nucleotides read TGTGCCAGCAGCGGTACGAGCGGGAGGGCCGCCTACGAGCAGTACTTC. It translates to CASSGTSGRAAYEQYF.

This clone was recorded a few times. The chain carries TRBV11-3 and TRBJ2-5; D ambiguous. This CDR3 is 15 amino acids long. Germline values: CDR1 SGHNT, CDR2 YENEEA. V was shortened by 2 bases and J by 4 bases, with 14 bases between the two germline ends. The CDR3 loop is CASSLWFGSGETQYF. DNA of the CDR3: TGTGCCAGCAGCTTATGGTTCGGGTCAGGAGAGACCCAGTACTTC. The full variable domain, rest sourced from reference TRBV11-3 and TRBJ2-5, is EAGVVQSPRYKIIEKKQPVAFWCNPISGHNTLYWYLQNLGQGPELLIRYENEEAVDDSQLPKDRFSAERLKGVDSTLKIQPAELGDSAVYLCASSLWFGSGETQYFGPGTRLLVL.

This chain connects TRBV29-1 to TRBJ1-1; D is uncertain. The CDR3 sequence is 15 residues long. Trimming removed 6 bases at V and 5 bases at J, with 22 bases between. CDR1 is SQVTM and CDR2 is ANQGSEA in the germline V gene. CDR3 region: CSVPRTAGPDTEAFF. The DNA of the CDR3 is TGCAGCGTGCCGCGGACGGCGGGCCCGGATACTGAAGCTTTCTTT.

There are a few counts of this clone. The gene calls are TRBV9 and TRBJ1-2; TRBD1 might be the D (5 bases). V was shortened by 0 bases and J by 0 bases, with 9 bases between the two germline ends. Germline loops: CDR1 SGDLS, CDR2 YYNGEE. The CDR3 runs to 15 residues. CDR3 loop: CASSVEVGPNYGYTF. DNA for the CDR3: TGTGCCAGCAGCGTAGAGGTGGGACCTAACTATGGCTACACCTTC.

The rearrangement uses TRBV18 and TRBJ1-4, with 9 bases identical to TRBD1. The CDR3 sequence is 15 residues long. The germline V gene encodes CDR1 KGHSH and CDR2 LQKENI. V shed 2 bases and J 8 bases; nucleotides not matched to a gene: 6. The CDR3 is CASSPTGGSLEKLFF. DNA for the CDR3: TGTGCCAGCTCACCAACAGGGGGCAGTCTGGAAAAACTGTTTTTT. Using reference TRBV18 and TRBJ1-4 for the parts outside the CDR3, the full variable domain is NAGVMQNPRHLVRRRGQEARLRCSPMKGHSHVYWYRQLPEEGLKFMVYLQKENIIDESGMPKERFSAEFPKEGPSILRIQQVVRGDSAAYFCASSPTGGSLEKLFFGSGTQLSVL.

By share of the sample, this clone is medium-sized. This chain links TRBV11-3 with TRBJ2-1; 10 bases fit TRBD2. CDR1 is SGHNT, CDR2 YENEEA, per germline. J lost 8 bases, V lost 5 bases, and 6 bases had no gene match. The CDR3 runs 14 residues. CDR3 in DNA: TGTGCCAGCAGCAGGGCTAGCGGGAGCGATGAGCAGTTCTTC. This codes for CASSRASGSDEQFF.

This clone is large (0.1 to 1%) by share. The chain recombines TRBV19 with TRBJ2-7, with D unclear. Germline CDR1 reads LNHDA; CDR2 reads SQIVND (reference sequence). CDR3 length: 12 amino acids. The V end lost 6 bases, the J end lost 5 bases, and 11 bases lay between the germline ends. The CDR3 nucleotides are TGTGCCAGTAGCCGGCAGTCTAACGAGCAGTACTTC. The encoded protein is CASSRQSNEQYF.

J is TRBJ2-6 and V is TRBV28; 7 positions match TRBD2. Germline loops: CDR1 MDHEN, CDR2 SYDVKM. J was trimmed by 2 bases and V by 4 bases; bases with no gene match: 11. The CDR3 spans 18 residues. The CDR3 reads CASSSPGEGGTGANVLTF. The CDR3 DNA follows: TGTGCCAGCAGTTCCCCTGGGGAGGGAGGGACTGGGGCCAACGTCCTGACTTTC.

The rearrangement links TRBV7-4 to TRBJ1-1; maybe TRBD1 (5 bases). In germline, CDR1 is SGHVT, CDR2 SQSDAQ. This CDR3 has 13 residues. Trimming stripped 5 bases from V and 1 base from J, with 8 bases between. CDR3 amino acids: CASSHGQNTEAFF. The CDR3 DNA is TGTGCCAGCAGCCACGGACAGAACACTGAAGCTTTCTTT.

The rearrangement joins TRBV5-1 to TRBJ2-2; D may match TRBD1 or TRBD2 (5 bases each). There are 16 residues in the CDR3. Germline-derived CDR1 and CDR2 are SGHRS and YFSETQ. Trimming cost V 5 bases and J 0 bases, with 14 bases left between them. This CDR3 reads CASSSNGAANTGELFF. Written as DNA, the CDR3 is TGCGCCAGCAGTTCAAACGGGGCGGCGAACACCGGGGAGCTGTTTTTT.